This T cell receptor (beta chain) was identified in a study of cytomegalovirus exposure and HLA in healthy donors (TCRdb year 2017). Looking at the study overall: In an earlier analysis of several hundred of the donors, 276 Gb of sequence data and roughly 100 million unique TCR beta sequences from about 179 million T cells were reported. About 280 gigabases of sequencing data and approximately 84 million unique TCR sequences were included in an early release covering around 600 HLA-typed donors. Of the 350 to 400 genotyped donors, over 65% fell in the genetic ancestry cluster associated with self-reported Caucasian donors. The study was designed to test whether signatures of past pathogen exposure could be identified by cataloging public T cell receptors. Using immunosequencing, the study profiled T cell repertoires from about 620 subjects and related those repertoires to cytomegalovirus serostatus. In addition to the first cohort of around 670 subjects, a separate validation cohort of about 120 different subjects was used. To predict cytomegalovirus infection status, the study brought together high-throughput TCR immunosequencing, statistical association of individual TCRs with disease status, and machine learning. A later analysis re-analyzed previously published TCR beta repertoires from about 600 donors and added high-resolution HLA genotyping to study TCR occurrence patterns. Rather than drawing on any new phenotypic data, the later analysis identified candidate immune exposures from TCR beta sequences and the way those sequences occurred across donors. In an earlier analysis of more than 550 of the donors, high-throughput TCR beta sequencing was used to judge whether each TCR beta V gene segment behaved as functional or pseudogenic. Alongside the repertoire data, information on donor age, sex, ethnicity and CMV serostatus was compiled. Genome-wide SNP genotypes for about three fifths of the roughly 670 donors were used in a later genetic analysis, which treated that subset as a discovery cohort. Every discovery cohort repertoire had been produced on one sequencing platform. Both class I and class II loci were covered by HLA typing, at four-digit resolution. The number of typed donors differed by locus: about 629-640 for A, B, C, DRB1 and DQB1; 500 to 550 for DQA1; around 580 for DPA1; and around 490 for DPB1. Because of strong linkage in the cohort, four or five DR-DQ haplotypes were treated as single units for association and clustering. Among around 400 genotyped donors of the cohort, an average of around 240,000 unique TCR beta nucleotide sequences were sequenced per donor, around 18% of them non-productive. The study at large found these results: Specific HLA alleles were associated with around 18,000 TCR beta sequences at a false discovery rate of 0.05 in a later analysis. Some IMGT-functional V segments, including TRBV6-2 and TRBV6-3, could not be told apart with the 87-base-pair reads, so those segments were excluded. Immune exposure information for the cohort was limited to CMV serostatus. In both the original and validation cohorts, the classifier was reported to diagnose cytomegalovirus status with high specificity and sensitivity. The study listed 164 TCR beta chains as associated with cytomegalovirus. Sequencing depth was assumed to be roughly uniform across donors in the presence/absence analyses, though that assumption may not hold. According to the authors, the approach could potentially be generalized to other disease states and immunological phenotypes. A further reported finding was that TCR beta sequences accurately predicted the HLA-A and HLA-B alleles for most subjects in the first cohort. A group of highly shared sequence variants was considered likely to be a technical artifact of the sequencing pipeline. In this cohort, only TCR beta chains were sequenced, and detectable features were limited by the absence of alpha or paired-chain data. While some public TCRs were present in many individuals, most TCR sequences turned up only very rarely across donors. When HLA alleles, especially DR and DQ, strongly co-occurred, TCR associations were difficult to assign to individual alleles. In vitro tests confirmed that a few of the cytomegalovirus-associated TCR beta chains recognize cytomegalovirus antigens. A later analysis reported that several top co-occurrence clusters appeared linked to parvovirus B19, influenza, CMV and Epstein-Barr virus. Correlated functional status among segregating V segments might reflect linkage disequilibrium, but an unknown experimental factor could not be ruled out. Approximately 16 rarely observed V segments, including chromosome 9 orphons, were excluded from the earlier analysis of approximately 600 of the donors because counts were too low. In a later analysis, HLA-associated TCR beta chains showed more clonal expansion and lower generation probabilities than non-associated chains that were equally common. In a later genetic analysis, fewer N-insertions in productive TCRs were reported among donors in an Asian-associated ancestry cluster than the roughly 640-donor mean. HLA typing was unavailable for some donors at each locus, so association tests used only the typed subset. In an earlier analysis of approximately 590 of the donors, most TCR beta V segments appeared in productive rearrangements about 87% or about 30% of the time, broadly matching IMGT annotations. A later genetic analysis associated a missense DCLRE1C variant with V-gene and J-gene trimming of TCR beta chains, and an independent cohort replicated the association. A later analysis found that TCR association rates varied across HLA loci, with DRB1 alleles showing the most associated TCRs and HLA-C alleles the fewest. According to a later analysis, most CMV-associated TCR beta chains appeared to be HLA-restricted, and the HLA associations seemed to be driven largely by CMV exposure.

The germline V gene specifies MNHNS as CDR1 and SASEGT as CDR2. Trimming at the junction amounts to 2 bases on V and 7 bases on J, and the germline ends lie 21 bases apart. Its CDR3 holds 17 amino acids, cysteine through phenylalanine. Solely the CDR3 DNA is kept, with 51 bases framed from the first base. The method behind the library was the immunoSEQ multiplex PCR assay. The multiplex PCR relied on a mix of 60 forward primers for TCR Vbeta segments and 13 reverse primers for TCR Jbeta segments. A multiplex PCR assay on genomic DNA amplified the CDR3 region of rearranged TCR beta genes. The Illumina HiSeq System was used to sequence the amplified TCR beta libraries as 87-base-pair reads. Per the source publication's procedure: A later analysis tallied 70 million to 100 million unique TCR beta chains across the 666 repertoires, and some 10 million of those chains were shared by two or more donors. Raw reads were error-corrected and collapsed into unique sequences with a nearest-neighbor algorithm that merged closely related sequences to remove PCR and sequencing errors. V, D and J gene segments were assigned by aligning CDR3 sequences to IMGT reference sequences. For a sequence to be retained, a match of at least six nucleotides to both a V gene segment and a J gene segment was required. A rearrangement was called productive if the CDR3 had no stop codons and remained in frame with V and J, and every other rearrangement was called non-productive. CDR3 was defined according to IMGT convention as the region running from the second conserved V-encoded cysteine to the conserved J-encoded phenylalanine. The earlier analysis of about 590 of the donors excluded sequences that lacked an unambiguous match to a single V gene segment. In an earlier analysis of roughly 500 of the donors, V segments were called functional above 56.7% productive rearrangements and were called segregating when the between-donor standard deviation exceeded 5%. A statistical classification framework was developed to diagnose cytomegalovirus status using the catalog of TCR beta chain sequences. In a later analysis, V and J genes were assigned by comparing TCR nucleotide sequences against IMGT/GENE-DB human TR gene sequences. In a later analysis, CDR3 sequences and most-parsimonious VDJ recombination scenarios were assigned using the TCRdist pipeline. In a later analysis, each TCR beta chain was defined by its CDR3 amino acid sequence together with its V-gene family, and reads without a unique V-gene family were excluded. As a way to deal with suspected cross-contamination and a sequencing artifact, a later analysis dropped 450 to 600 nucleotide sequences that were highly shared and had low generation probability. In a later analysis, a clonal expansion index for each public chain was calculated from normalized within-repertoire ranks of inferred template counts. In a later analysis, generation probabilities were computed using a VDJ recombination model fitted to out-of-frame rearrangements, and the results were checked against IGoR. Hypergeometric tests were used in a later analysis to score TCR-TCR, TCR-HLA and TCR-CMV co-occurrence, with a repertoire-size bias correction applied to the TCR pairs. To estimate false discovery rates, a later analysis permuted the HLA or CMV assignments 20 times. A later analysis grouped co-occurring TCRs with DBSCAN, adding TCRdist sequence similarity when clustering within HLA-allele-positive subsets. For co-occurrence clustering, repertoires with fewer than 30,000 or more than 120,000 public chains were excluded, along with five repertoires with anomalous nucleotide sharing. TCRdb provides this immuneACCESS table in a form limited to in-frame rearrangements. Some clones are lacking; in checked studies, under half of them reflect an unresolved V gene, and why the rest are absent is not known. The V and J calls and clone size come from that table; D and trimming were worked out from the DNA. The table for this sample lists fewer than 200,000 clones; around 80% of them were counted only once. The ten largest clones take up just over 4.5% of the sample.

This clone occurred a few times. Its antigen has not been determined. No base quality information exists; no much larger clone differs at one position. The cohort was made up of 650 to 700 healthy bone marrow donors. All cohort members were sampled while nominally healthy, although unrecorded immune exposures were likely present. The donor was CMV seropositive and belonged to the group of about 290 seropositive cohort members. A peripheral blood sample was collected from each donor, and TCR beta sequencing was performed on peripheral blood mononuclear cells. Genomic DNA was extracted from the blood cell samples with the Qiagen DNeasy Blood Extraction Kit.

The chain was built from TRBV6-1 and TRBJ2-1; 5 matching bases give a weak D call of TRBD2. This receptor was taken from a woman between 45 and 65 years old in good health and CMV-seropositive. Material for sequencing was PBMCs. The CDR3 reads as follows: CASSETLGSGPGNEQFF. The DNA sequence follows: TGTGCCAGCAGTGAAACCCTTGGGAGCGGCCCTGGTAATGAGCAGTTCTTC.